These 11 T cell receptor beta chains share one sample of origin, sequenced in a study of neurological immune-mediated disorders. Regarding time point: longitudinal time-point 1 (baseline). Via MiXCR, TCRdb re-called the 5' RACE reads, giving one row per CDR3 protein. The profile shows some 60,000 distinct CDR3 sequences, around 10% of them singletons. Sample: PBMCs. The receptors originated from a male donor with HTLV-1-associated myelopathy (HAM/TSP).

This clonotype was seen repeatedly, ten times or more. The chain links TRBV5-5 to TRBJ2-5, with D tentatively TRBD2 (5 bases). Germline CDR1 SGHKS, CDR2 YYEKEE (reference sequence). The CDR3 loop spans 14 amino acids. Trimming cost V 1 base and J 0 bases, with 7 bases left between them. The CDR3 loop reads CASSLLRDQETQYF. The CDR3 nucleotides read TGTGCCAGCAGCTTGTTGAGGGACCAAGAGACCCAGTACTTC.

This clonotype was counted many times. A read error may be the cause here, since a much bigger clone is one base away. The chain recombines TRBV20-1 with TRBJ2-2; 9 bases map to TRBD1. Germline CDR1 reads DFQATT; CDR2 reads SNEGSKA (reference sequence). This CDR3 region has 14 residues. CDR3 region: CSAQGQGNTRELFF. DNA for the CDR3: TGCAGTGCCCAAGGACAGGGGAACACCCGGGAGCTGTTTTTT.

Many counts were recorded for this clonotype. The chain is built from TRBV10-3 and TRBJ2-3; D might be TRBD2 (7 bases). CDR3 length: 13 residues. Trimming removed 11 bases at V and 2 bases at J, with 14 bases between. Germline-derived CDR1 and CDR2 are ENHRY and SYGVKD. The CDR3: CAGGATSTDTQYF. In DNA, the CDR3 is TGTGCCGGGGGGGCTACCTCCACAGATACGCAGTATTTT.

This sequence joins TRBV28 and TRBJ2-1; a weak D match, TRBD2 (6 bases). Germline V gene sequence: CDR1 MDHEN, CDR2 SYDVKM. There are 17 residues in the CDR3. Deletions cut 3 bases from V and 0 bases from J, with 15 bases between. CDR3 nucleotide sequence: TGTGCCAGCAGTTTGGCGGCGGGACCCAGCTCCTACAATGAGCAGTTCTTC. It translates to CASSLAAGPSSYNEQFF. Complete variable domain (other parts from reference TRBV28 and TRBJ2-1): DVKVTQSSRYLVKRTGEKVFLECVQDMDHENMFWYRQDPGLGLRLIYFSYDVKMKEKGDIPEGYSVSREKKERFSLILESASTNQTSMYLCASSLAAGPSSYNEQFFGPGTRLTVL.

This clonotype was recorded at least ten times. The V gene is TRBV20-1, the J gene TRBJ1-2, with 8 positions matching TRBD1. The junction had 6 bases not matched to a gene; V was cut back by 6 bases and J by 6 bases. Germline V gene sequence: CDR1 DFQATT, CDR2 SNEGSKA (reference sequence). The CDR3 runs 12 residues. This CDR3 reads CSAPTGEDGYTF. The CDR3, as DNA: TGCAGTGCGCCGACAGGGGAGGATGGCTACACCTTC.

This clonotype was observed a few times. The CDR3 coding sequence is TGTGCCATCACTTCCCGTGACTACAATGAGCAGTTCTTC. This codes for CAITSRDYNEQFF. The chain employs TRBV10-3 and TRBJ2-1; unclear D gene. This CDR3 contains 13 residues. Germline CDR1 is ENHRY and CDR2 is SYGVKD. V was pared by 7 bases and J by 3 bases, with 10 bases between.

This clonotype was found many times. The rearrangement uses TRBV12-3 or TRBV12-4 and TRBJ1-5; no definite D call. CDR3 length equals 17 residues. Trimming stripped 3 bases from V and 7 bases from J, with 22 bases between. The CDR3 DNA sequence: TGTGCCAGCAGTTTCCACGGGAGCGGCAGCCGGGAGCAGCCCCAGCATTTT. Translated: CASSFHGSGSREQPQHF.

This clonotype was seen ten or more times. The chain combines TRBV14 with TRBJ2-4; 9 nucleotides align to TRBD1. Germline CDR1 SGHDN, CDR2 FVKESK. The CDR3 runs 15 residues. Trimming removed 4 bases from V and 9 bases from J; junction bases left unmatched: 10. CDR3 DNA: TGTGCCAGCAGCCCATTGACAGGGGGTTTTGGCATTCAGTACTTC. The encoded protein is CASSPLTGGFGIQYF.

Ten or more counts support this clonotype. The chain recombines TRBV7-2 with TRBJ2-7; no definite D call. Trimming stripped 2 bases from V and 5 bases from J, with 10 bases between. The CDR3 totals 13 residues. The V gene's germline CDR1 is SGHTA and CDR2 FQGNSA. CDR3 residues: CASSLIYADEQYF. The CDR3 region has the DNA TGTGCCAGCAGCTTAATCTACGCGGACGAGCAGTACTTC.

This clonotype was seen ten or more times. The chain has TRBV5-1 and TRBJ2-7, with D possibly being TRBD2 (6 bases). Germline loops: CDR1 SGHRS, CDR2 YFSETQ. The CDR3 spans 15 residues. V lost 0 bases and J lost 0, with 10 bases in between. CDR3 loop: CASSLVGGISYEQYF. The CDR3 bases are TGCGCCAGCAGCTTGGTTGGGGGGATCTCCTACGAGCAGTACTTC.

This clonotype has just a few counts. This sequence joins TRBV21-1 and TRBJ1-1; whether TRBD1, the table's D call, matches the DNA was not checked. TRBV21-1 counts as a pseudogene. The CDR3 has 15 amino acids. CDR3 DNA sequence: TGTGCCAGCAGCAAAGAGAAGGGGCAAGAAACTGAAGCTTTCTTT. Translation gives CASSKEKGQETEAFF.